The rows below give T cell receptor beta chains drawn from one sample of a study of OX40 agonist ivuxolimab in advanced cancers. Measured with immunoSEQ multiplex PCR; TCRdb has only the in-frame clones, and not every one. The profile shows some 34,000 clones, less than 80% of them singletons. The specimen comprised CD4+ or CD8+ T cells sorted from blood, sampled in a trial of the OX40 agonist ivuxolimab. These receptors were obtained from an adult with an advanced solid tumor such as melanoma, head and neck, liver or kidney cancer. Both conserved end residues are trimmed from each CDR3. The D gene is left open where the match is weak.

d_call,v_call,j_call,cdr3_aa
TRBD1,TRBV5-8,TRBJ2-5,ASSLNRGVDQETQY
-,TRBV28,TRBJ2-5,ASSLSGQETQY
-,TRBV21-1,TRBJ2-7,ARPGGEPTNDEQY
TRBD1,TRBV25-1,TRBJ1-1,ASKGTGGTEAF
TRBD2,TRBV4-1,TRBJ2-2,ASSQLGLAGDVNTGELF
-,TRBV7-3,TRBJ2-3,ASSLTGGTDTQY
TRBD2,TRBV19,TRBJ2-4,ASAPGEGLAKNIQY
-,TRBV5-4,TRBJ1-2,ASSLEGYGYT
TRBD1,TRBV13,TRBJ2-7,ASSLGHTGQSYEQY
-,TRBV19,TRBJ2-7,ASSILPGYEQY
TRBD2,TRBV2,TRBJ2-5,ASSRTSGSRQETQY
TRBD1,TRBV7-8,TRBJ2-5,ASRLGVFQGALETQY
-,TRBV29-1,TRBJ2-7,SVEDPSAQEATYEQY
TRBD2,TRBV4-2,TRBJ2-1,ASSQERLAARNEQF
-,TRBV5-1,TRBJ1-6,ASSLVQGGSSPLH
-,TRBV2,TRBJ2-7,ASSLDTLSYEQY
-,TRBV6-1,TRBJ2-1,ASLLAASYNEQF
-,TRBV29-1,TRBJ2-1,SVRRGGGNEQF
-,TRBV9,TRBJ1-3,ASSVGEGNTIY
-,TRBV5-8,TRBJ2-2,ASSSLLASSYTGELF
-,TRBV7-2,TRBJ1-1,ASSLDGVWGENTEAF
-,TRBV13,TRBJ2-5,ASSPGGQETQY
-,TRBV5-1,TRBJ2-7,ASSLGPGGLYEQY
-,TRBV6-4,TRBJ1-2,ASKADFGSYGYT
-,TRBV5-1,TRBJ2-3,ASSLDVDTQY
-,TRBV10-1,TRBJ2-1,ASSFDTATTSEQF
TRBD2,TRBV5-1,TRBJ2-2,ASSLVGLAVLGELF
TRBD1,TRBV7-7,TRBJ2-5,ASSLTGQGGMTQY
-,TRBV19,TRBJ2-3,ASTQYLERRTDTQY
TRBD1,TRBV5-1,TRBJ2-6,ASSLGQGSGANVLT
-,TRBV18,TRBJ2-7,ASSPTYEQY
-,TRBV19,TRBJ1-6,ASSTLRGESPLH
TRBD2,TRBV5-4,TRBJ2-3,ASSSGTSGRWGTDTQY
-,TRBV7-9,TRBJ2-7,ASTRQSLIGYEQY
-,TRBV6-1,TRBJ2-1,ASSEAALARGTSEQF
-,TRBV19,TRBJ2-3,ASSIRDGGDTQY
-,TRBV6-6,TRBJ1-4,ASRRGGEKLF
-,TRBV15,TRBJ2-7,ATSRDVRGHYEQY
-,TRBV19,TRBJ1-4,ASSDSPATNEKLF
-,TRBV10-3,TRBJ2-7,AISSRDEQY
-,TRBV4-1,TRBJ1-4,ASSQEASTTNEKLF
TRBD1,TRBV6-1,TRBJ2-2,ASSAPTGGTGELF